What follows are 3 T cell receptor beta chains derived from one specimen sequenced in a study of blood T cell repertoires in COVID-19. Clones were sequenced by immunoSEQ multiplex PCR, and TCRdb holds only the in-frame ones, with some missing. The sample gives about 440,000 clones, about 92% of which show up once; 0.6% is in the top ten. The material sequenced was PBMCs or T cells enriched from blood (not recorded which). These receptors all come from a man younger than 35 who had recovered from COVID-19.

The V gene is TRBV29-1, the J gene TRBJ1-2; TRBD1 matches 8 bases. Germline V gene data show CDR1 as SQVTM and CDR2 as ANQGSEA. Trimming cost V 6 bases and J 5 bases; bases outside gene matches: 2. The length of the CDR3 is 11 residues. The CDR3 DNA reads TGCAGCGTCGGGACAGGTTATGGCTACACCTTC. Protein: CSVGTGYGYTF.

This chain uses TRBV27 with TRBJ1-4; D ambiguous. V shed 2 bases and J shed 8 bases, with 9 bases lying between them. CDR3 size: 13 residues. Per germline, CDR1 MNHEY and CDR2 SMNVEV (reference sequence). The CDR3 nucleotides read TGTGCCAGCAGTTTACTTCCTCGGGAAAAACTGTTTTTT. Its protein product is CASSLLPREKLFF.

V and J are TRBV5-4 and TRBJ1-1; 9 bases fit TRBD1. Germline V lookup: CDR1 SGHNT, CDR2 YYREEE (reference sequence). The CDR3 contains 14 residues. V dropped 4 bases and J dropped 5; count of bases not matched to a gene: 6. This chain's CDR3 is CASSRDRVGTEAFF. The CDR3 DNA follows: TGTGCCAGCAGCCGGGACAGGGTTGGAACTGAAGCTTTCTTT.